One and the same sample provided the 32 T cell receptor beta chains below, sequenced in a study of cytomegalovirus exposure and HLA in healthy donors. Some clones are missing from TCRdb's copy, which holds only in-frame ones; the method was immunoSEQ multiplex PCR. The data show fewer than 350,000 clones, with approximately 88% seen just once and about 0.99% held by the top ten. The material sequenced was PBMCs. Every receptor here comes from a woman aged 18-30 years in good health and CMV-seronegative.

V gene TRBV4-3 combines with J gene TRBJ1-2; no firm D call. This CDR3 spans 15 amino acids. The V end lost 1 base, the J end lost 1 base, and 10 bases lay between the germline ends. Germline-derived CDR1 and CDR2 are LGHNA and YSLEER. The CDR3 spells CASSQVGENNYGYTF. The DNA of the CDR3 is TGCGCCAGCAGCCAAGTCGGGGAAAATAACTATGGCTACACCTTC.

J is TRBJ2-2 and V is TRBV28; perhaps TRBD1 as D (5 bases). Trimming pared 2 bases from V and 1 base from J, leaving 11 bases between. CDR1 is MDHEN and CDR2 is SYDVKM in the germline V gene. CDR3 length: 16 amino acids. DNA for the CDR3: TGTGCCAGCAGTTTAACTTTGACAGAGAACACCGGGGAGCTGTTTTTT. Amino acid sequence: CASSLTLTENTGELFF.

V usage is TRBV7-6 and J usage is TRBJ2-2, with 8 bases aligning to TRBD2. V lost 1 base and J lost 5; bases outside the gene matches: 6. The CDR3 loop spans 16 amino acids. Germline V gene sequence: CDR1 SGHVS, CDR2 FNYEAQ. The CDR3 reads CASSLDSGRGTGELFF. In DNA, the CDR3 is TGTGCCAGCAGCTTAGATTCCGGGAGGGGAACCGGGGAGCTGTTTTTT.

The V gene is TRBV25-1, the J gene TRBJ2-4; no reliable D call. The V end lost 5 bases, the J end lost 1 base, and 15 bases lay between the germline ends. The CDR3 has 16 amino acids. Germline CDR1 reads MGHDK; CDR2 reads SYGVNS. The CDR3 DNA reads TGTGCCAGCAGTCCTACCGGGTGGCCTGCCAAAAACATTCAGTACTTC. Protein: CASSPTGWPAKNIQYF.

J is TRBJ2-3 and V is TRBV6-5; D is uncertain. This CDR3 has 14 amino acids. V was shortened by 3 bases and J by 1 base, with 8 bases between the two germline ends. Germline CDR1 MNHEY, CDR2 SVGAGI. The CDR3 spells CASSYQIGTDTQYF. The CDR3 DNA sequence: TGTGCCAGCAGTTATCAGATTGGCACAGATACGCAGTATTTT.

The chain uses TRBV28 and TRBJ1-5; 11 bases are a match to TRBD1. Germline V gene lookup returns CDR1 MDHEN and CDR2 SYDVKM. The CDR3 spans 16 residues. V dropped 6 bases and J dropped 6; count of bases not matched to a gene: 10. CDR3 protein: CASSRDRGEYSQPQHF. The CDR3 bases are TGTGCCAGCAGCCGGGACAGGGGGGAATATAGTCAGCCCCAGCATTTT.

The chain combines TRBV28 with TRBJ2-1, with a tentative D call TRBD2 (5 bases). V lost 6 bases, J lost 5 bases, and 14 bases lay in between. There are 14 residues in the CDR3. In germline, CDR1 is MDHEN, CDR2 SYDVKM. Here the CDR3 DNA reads TGTGCCAGCAGAGGCAGAGCGGTGCACAATGAGCAGTTCTTC. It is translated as CASRGRAVHNEQFF.

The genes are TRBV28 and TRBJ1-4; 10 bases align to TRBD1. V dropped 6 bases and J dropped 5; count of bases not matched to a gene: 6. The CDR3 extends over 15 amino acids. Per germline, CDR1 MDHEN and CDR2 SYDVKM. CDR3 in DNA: TGTGCCAGCAGAACCGAGGACAGGGGGAATGAAAAACTGTTTTTT. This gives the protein CASRTEDRGNEKLFF. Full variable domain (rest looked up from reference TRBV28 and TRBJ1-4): DVKVTQSSRYLVKRTGEKVFLECVQDMDHENMFWYRQDPGLGLRLIYFSYDVKMKEKGDIPEGYSVSREKKERFSLILESASTNQTSMYLCASRTEDRGNEKLFFGSGTQLSVL.

The DNA of the CDR3 is TGTGCCAGCAGCGCTCGACAGGGGGCGGCAGATACGCAGTATTTT. Translated: CASSARQGAADTQYF. The J gene is TRBJ2-3, the V gene TRBV7-8; TRBD1 matches at 10 bases. V lost 5 bases to trimming and J lost 4 bases; unmatched junction nucleotides: 6. CDR3 size: 15 residues. The germline V gene has CDR1 SGHVS and CDR2 FQNEAQ.

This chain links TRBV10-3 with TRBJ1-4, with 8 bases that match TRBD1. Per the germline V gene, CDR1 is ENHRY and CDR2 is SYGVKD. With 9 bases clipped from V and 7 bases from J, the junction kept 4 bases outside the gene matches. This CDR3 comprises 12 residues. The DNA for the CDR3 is TGTGCCATACAGGGGGGAGGTGAAAAACTGTTTTTT. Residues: CAIQGGGEKLFF.

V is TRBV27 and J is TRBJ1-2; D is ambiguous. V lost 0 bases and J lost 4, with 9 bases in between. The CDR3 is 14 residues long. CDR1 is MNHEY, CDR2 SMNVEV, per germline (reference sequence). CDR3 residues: CASSLSNPSYGYTF. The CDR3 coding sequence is TGTGCCAGCAGTTTATCGAATCCCAGCTATGGCTACACCTTC.

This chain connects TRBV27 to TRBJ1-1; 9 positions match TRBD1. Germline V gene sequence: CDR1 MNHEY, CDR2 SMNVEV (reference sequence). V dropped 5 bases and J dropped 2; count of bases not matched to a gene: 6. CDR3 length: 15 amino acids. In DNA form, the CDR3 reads TGTGCCAGCAGTGCCGTGGGACAGGGAAACACTGAAGCTTTCTTT. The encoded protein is CASSAVGQGNTEAFF.

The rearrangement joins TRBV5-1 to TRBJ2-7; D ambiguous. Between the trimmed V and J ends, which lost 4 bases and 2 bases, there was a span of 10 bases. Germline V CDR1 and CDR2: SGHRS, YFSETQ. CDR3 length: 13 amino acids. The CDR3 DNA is TGCGCCAGCAGCCTCAGTCCGACCTACGAGCAGTACTTC. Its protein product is CASSLSPTYEQYF.

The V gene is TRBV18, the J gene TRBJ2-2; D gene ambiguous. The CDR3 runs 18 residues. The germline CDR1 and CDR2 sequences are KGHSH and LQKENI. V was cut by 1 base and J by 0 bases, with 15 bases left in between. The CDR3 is CASSPRSLGVANTGELFF. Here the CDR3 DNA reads TGTGCCAGCTCACCACGATCCTTAGGAGTAGCGAACACCGGGGAGCTGTTTTTT. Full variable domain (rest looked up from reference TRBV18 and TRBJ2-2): NAGVMQNPRHLVRRRGQEARLRCSPMKGHSHVYWYRQLPEEGLKFMVYLQKENIIDESGMPKERFSAEFPKEGPSILRIQQVVRGDSAAYFCASSPRSLGVANTGELFFGEGSRLTVL.

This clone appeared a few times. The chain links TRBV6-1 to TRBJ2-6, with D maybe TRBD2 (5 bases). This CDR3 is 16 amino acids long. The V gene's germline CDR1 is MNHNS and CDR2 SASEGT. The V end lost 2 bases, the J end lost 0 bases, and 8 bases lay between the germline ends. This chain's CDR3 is CASSEQAGSGANVLTF. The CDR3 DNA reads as TGTGCCAGCAGTGAACAGGCGGGCTCTGGGGCCAACGTCCTGACTTTC.

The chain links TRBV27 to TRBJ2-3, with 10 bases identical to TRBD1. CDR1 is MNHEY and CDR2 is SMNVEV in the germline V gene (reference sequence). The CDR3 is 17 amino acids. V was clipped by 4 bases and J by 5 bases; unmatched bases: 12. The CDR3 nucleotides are TGTGCCAGCAGTTCGATAAAGACAGGGGGCGCGGTAGATACGCAGTATTTT. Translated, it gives CASSSIKTGGAVDTQYF.

The CDR3 DNA sequence: TGTGCCAGCAGGGCGAGCGGTGAACCAGGAAACACCATATATTTT. This sequence encodes CASRASGEPGNTIYF. The chain is built from TRBV6-5 and TRBJ1-3; D not certain. Germline V gene sequence: CDR1 MNHEY, CDR2 SVGAGI. Trimming removed 6 bases from V and 4 bases from J, with 16 bases in between. The length of the CDR3 is 15 residues.

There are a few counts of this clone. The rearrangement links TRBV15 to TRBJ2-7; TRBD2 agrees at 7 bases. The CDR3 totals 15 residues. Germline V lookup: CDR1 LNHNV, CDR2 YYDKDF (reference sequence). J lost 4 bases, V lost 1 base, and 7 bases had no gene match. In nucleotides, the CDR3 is TGTGCCACCAGCAGAGCTGCGGGAGAAGGTTACGAGCAGTACTTC. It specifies CATSRAAGEGYEQYF.

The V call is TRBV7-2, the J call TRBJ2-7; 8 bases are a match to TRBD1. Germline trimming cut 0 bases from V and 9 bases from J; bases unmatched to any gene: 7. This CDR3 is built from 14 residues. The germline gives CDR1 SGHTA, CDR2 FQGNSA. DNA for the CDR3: TGTGCCAGCAGCTTAGCGCAGGACAGGGTTTTGCAGTACTTC. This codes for CASSLAQDRVLQYF.

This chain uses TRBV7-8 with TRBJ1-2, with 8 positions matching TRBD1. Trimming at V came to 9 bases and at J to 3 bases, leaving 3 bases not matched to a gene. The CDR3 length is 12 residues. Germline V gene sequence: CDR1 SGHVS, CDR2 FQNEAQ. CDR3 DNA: TGTGCCAGGACAGGGGAAGACTATGGCTACACCTTC. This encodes CARTGEDYGYTF.

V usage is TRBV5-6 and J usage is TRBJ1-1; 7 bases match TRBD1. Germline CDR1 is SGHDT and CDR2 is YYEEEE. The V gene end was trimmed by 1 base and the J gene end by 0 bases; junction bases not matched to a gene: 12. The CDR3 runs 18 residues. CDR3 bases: TGTGCCAGCAGCTTGTTTCTGGGACAGATAACAATGAACACTGAAGCTTTCTTT. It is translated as CASSLFLGQITMNTEAFF.

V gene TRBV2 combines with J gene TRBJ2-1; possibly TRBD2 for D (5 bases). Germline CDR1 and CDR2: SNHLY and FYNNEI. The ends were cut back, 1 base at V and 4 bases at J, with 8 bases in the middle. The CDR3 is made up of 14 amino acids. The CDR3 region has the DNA TGTGCCAGCAGTGAAGAGCGACTATACAATGAGCAGTTCTTC. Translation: CASSEERLYNEQFF.

CDR3 loop: CASSRGQPVYGYTF. CDR3 in DNA: TGTGCCAGCAGCAGAGGACAGCCCGTATATGGCTACACCTTC. V and J are TRBV9 and TRBJ1-2; weak D call: TRBD1 (6 bases). V lost 4 bases, J lost 5 bases, and 15 bases lay in between. The CDR3 totals 14 residues. Germline lookup yields CDR1 SGDLS and CDR2 YYNGEE.

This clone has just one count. This chain's CDR3 is CASSFGSRGNTIYF. In DNA form, the CDR3 reads TGTGCCAGCAGCTTTGGTTCGAGGGGAAACACCATATATTTT. V usage is TRBV5-5 and J usage is TRBJ1-3; no clear D gene. Trimming stripped 2 bases from V and 4 bases from J, with 10 bases between. The CDR3 extends over 14 amino acids. Germline values: CDR1 SGHKS, CDR2 YYEKEE (reference sequence).

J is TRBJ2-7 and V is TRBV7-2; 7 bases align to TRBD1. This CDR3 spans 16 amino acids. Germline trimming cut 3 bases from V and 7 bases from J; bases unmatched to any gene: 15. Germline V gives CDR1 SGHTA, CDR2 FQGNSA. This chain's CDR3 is CASSFLRITGVGEQYF. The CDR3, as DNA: TGTGCCAGCAGCTTCCTCCGCATTACAGGGGTAGGGGAGCAGTACTTC.

The CDR3 bases are TGTGCCAGCAGCCGAACGAGGACTAGCGGGAGTTACGAGCAGTACTTC. Its protein product is CASSRTRTSGSYEQYF. The chain has TRBV5-5 and TRBJ2-7, with TRBD2 matching over 13 bases. This CDR3 region has 16 residues. V was pared by 4 bases and J by 4 bases, with 8 bases of the junction left unmatched. CDR1 is SGHKS and CDR2 is YYEKEE in the germline V gene (reference sequence).

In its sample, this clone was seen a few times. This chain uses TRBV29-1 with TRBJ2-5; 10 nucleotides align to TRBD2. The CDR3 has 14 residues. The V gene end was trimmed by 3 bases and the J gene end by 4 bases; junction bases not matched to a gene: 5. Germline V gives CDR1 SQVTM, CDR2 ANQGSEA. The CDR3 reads CSVDGAGGGETQYF. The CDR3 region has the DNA TGCAGCGTTGATGGAGCGGGAGGGGGAGAGACCCAGTACTTC.

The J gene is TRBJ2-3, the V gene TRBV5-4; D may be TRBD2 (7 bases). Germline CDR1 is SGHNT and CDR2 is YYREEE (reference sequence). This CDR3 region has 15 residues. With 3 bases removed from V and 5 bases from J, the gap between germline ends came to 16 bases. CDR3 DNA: TGTGCCAGCAGCTCGGGGGGCAACAGGGAAGATACGCAGTATTTT. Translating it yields CASSSGGNREDTQYF. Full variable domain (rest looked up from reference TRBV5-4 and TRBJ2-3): ETGVTQSPTHLIKTRGQQVTLRCSSQSGHNTVSWYQQALGQGPQFIFQYYREEENGRGNFPPRFSGLQFPNYSSELNVNALELDDSALYLCASSSGGNREDTQYFGPGTRLTVL.

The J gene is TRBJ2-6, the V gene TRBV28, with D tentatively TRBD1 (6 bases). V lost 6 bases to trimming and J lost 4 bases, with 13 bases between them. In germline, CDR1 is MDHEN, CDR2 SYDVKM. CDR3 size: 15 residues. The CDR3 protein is CASRSTGRGANVLTF. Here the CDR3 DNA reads TGTGCCAGCAGGTCAACAGGGCGCGGGGCCAACGTCCTGACTTTC.

CDR3 in DNA: TGTGCCAGCAGTTCCGACAGGGCCTTAGGCACAGATACGCAGTATTTT. This codes for CASSSDRALGTDTQYF. V usage is TRBV27 and J usage is TRBJ2-3; 7 nucleotides align to TRBD1. This CDR3 is built from 16 residues. Trimming cost V 4 bases and J 1 base; bases outside gene matches: 8. Per the germline V gene, CDR1 is MNHEY and CDR2 is SMNVEV (reference sequence).

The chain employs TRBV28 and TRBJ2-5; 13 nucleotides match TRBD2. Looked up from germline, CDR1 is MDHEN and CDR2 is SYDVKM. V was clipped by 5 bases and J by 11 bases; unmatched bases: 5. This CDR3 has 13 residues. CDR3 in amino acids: CASSIGLAGVQYF. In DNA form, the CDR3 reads TGTGCCAGCAGTATCGGACTAGCGGGGGTTCAGTACTTC.

CDR3 region: CASRRLAASTDTQYF. In DNA form, the CDR3 reads TGTGCCAGCAGACGACTAGCGGCTAGCACAGATACGCAGTATTTT. The rearrangement uses TRBV27 and TRBJ2-3; 9 nucleotides agree with TRBD2. The J segment lost 0 bases and the V segment lost 6 bases, leaving 4 bases of the junction unmatched. This CDR3 comprises 15 residues. Per the germline V gene, CDR1 is MNHEY and CDR2 is SMNVEV (reference sequence).